The present entry profiles one T cell receptor beta chain with its context. Its target is not known. This entry comes from a study of blood T cells in healthy people across ages. A second PCR of 7 to 11 cycles used a sample-barcoded 5' primer and a J-beta primer mix. TCRdb re-called the 5' RACE reads with MiXCR, one entry per CDR3 protein. The sample yields 1.8 million or so distinct CDR3 sequences, around 40% seen once. Findings of the study overall: With donor CMV status unknown, expanded clonotype changes were possibly confounded.

CDR3 length: 14 residues. Germline V CDR1 and CDR2: MGHRA, YSYEKL. Between the trimmed V and J ends, which lost 2 bases and 2 bases, there was a span of 10 bases. The material sequenced was blood. The chain is built from TRBV4-1 and TRBJ2-7; D ambiguous. The receptor comes from a human donor in good health. The CDR3 is CASSQTRATYEQYF. In DNA form, the CDR3 reads TGCGCCAGCAGCCAAACAAGGGCGACCTACGAGCAGTACTTC.